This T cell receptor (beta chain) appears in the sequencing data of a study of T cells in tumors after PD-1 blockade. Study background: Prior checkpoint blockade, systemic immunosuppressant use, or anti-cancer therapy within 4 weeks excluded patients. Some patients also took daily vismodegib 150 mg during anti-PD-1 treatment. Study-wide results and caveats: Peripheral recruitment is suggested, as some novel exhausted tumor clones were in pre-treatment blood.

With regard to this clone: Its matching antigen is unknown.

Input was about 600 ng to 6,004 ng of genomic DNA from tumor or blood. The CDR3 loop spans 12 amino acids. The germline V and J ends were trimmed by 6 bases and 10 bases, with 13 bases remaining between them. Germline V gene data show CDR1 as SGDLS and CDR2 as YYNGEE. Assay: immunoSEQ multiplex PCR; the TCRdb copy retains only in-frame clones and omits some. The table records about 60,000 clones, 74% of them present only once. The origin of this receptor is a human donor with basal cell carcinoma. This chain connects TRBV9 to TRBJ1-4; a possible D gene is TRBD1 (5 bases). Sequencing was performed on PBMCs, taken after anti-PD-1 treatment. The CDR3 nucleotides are TGTGCCAGCAACCACCGGGGGGGAAAACTGTTTTTT. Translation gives CASNHRGGKLFF.